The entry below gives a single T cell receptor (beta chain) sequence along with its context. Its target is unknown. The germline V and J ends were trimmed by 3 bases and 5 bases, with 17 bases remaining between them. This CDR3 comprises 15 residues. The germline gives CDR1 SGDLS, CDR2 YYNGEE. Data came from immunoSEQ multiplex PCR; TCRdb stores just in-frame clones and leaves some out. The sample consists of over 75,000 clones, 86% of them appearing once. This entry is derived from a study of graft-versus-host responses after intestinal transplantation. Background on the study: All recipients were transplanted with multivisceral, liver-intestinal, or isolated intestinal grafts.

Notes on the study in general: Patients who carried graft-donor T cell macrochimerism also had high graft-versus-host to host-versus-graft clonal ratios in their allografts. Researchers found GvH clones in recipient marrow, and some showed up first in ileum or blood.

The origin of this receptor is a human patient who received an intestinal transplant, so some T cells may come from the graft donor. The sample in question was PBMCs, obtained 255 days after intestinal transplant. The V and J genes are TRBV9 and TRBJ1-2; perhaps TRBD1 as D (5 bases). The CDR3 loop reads CASSARLQGWYGYTF. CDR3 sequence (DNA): TGTGCCAGCAGCGCCAGACTCCAGGGTTGGTATGGCTACACCTTC. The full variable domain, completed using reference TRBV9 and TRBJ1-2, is DSGVTQTPKHLITATGQRVTLRCSPRSGDLSVYWYQQSLDQGLQFLIQYYNGEERAKGNILERFSAQQFPDLHSELNLSSLELGDSALYFCASSARLQGWYGYTFGSGTRLTVV.